A selection of T cell receptor beta chains follows, all from one sample in a study of response to subunit inactivated influenza vaccine. TCRdb re-called the RT-PCR reads with MiXCR, one entry per CDR3 protein. The table has 600,000 to 850,000 distinct CDR3 sequences, less than 15% seen once. Sequences were derived from PBMCs from blood, sampled around 15 days before vaccination. The source of these receptors is a man aged 50 or older who received an inactivated influenza vaccine. Both conserved end residues are trimmed from each CDR3. Fields, in order: D gene, J gene, V gene, CDR3 protein. A D gene is named only where the DNA matches it firmly.

. | TRBJ1-2 | TRBV12-3/TRBV12-4 | ASSLASDGGMDGYT
. | TRBJ1-2 | TRBV6-2/TRBV6-3 | ASSYSLPGSGYT
. | TRBJ2-1 | TRBV20-1 | SAFDGTTYNEQF
. | TRBJ1-6 | TRBV27 | ASSFRATSPLH
. | TRBJ1-1 | TRBV6-2/TRBV6-3 | ASKGDGNTEAF
TRBD1 | TRBJ2-4 | TRBV7-8 | ASSPLGNRGDIQY
TRBD2 | TRBJ2-4 | TRBV7-9 | ASSYMMGGKAKNIQY
. | TRBJ1-1 | TRBV6-5 | ASSYGPPSGSEAF
TRBD1 | TRBJ2-2 | TRBV4-2 | ASSHGGLQGATGELF
. | TRBJ2-4 | TRBV4-3 | ASSLGDTGIAKNIQY
. | TRBJ2-7 | TRBV20-1 | SARRPQGSYEQY
TRBD2 | TRBJ2-7 | TRBV4-3 | ASSQGLRGSGSYEQY
TRBD2 | TRBJ2-1 | TRBV28 | ASSPAGGPDEQF
. | TRBJ2-1 | TRBV28 | ASSLLRLDPAYNEQF
TRBD1 | TRBJ1-2 | TRBV5-1 | ASSLTGGDGYT
. | TRBJ2-7 | TRBV7-9 | ASSLPPNYEQY
TRBD1 | TRBJ1-2 | TRBV2 | ASGTGGVGGYT
TRBD2 | TRBJ2-5 | TRBV10-3 | AISLAGGDQETQY
TRBD2 | TRBJ2-7 | TRBV5-1 | ASSLSGGRTYEQY
. | TRBJ2-7 | TRBV28 | ASSFEQLQRGYEQY
. | TRBJ2-7 | TRBV29-1 | SVVKDTTYEQY
TRBD1 | TRBJ1-1 | TRBV29-1 | SVVGQGRTEAF
TRBD1 | TRBJ2-7 | TRBV6-5 | ASSYSAGGYEQY
TRBD2 | TRBJ2-3 | TRBV6-5 | ASSYSARERRTDAQY
TRBD1 | TRBJ1-5 | TRBV5-1 | ASSPPGTGGRNQPQH
. | TRBJ2-1 | TRBV6-1 | ASTRRGNPTGPNEQF
. | TRBJ1-1 | TRBV27 | ASSSHAGGYTEAF
. | TRBJ2-3 | TRBV2 | ASSQVASTDTQY
TRBD2 | TRBJ2-1 | TRBV20-1 | RAGTSGGRQF
. | TRBJ2-3 | TRBV6-5 | ASRRTGTQY
TRBD2 | TRBJ2-3 | TRBV29-1 | SVEESLAGDAQY
. | TRBJ2-3 | TRBV4-3 | ASSHPGGRETDTQY
TRBD2 | TRBJ2-1 | TRBV11-1 | ASSFLGGSSGRAYNEQF
. | TRBJ2-7 | TRBV28 | ATGTDYEQY
TRBD2 | TRBJ2-5 | TRBV7-9 | ASSLALLAGGPETQY
TRBD2 | TRBJ2-7 | TRBV13 | ASSTGTSGDLSYEQY
. | TRBJ1-3 | TRBV20-1 | SARPSYSGNTIY
. | TRBJ2-1 | TRBV5-1 | ASSLAGSQNYEQF
. | TRBJ2-2 | TRBV7-8 | ASSTPRLYTGELF
. | TRBJ1-6 | TRBV20-1 | SARDSGQGNSPLH
. | TRBJ1-1 | TRBV7-2 | ASSFPVGEGAF
TRBD2 | TRBJ2-2 | TRBV7-3 | ASSMTSGKPGELF
. | TRBJ2-3 | TRBV7-2 | ASSPATDTQY
TRBD1 | TRBJ1-3 | TRBV15 | ATSTRTGSGNTIY
TRBD1 | TRBJ2-5 | TRBV20-1 | SAQGQDPYQETQY
. | TRBJ2-1 | TRBV20-1 | SARKGTSYNEQF
. | TRBJ2-3 | TRBV9 | ASSVDWGRSTDTQY
TRBD1 | TRBJ1-2 | TRBV12-3/TRBV12-4 | ASSSQFGTANYGYT
. | TRBJ2-5 | TRBV29-1 | SAGARETQY
. | TRBJ1-4 | TRBV5-1 | ASSLAGPENNEKLF
. | TRBJ2-1 | TRBV20-1 | SARDPRERNEQF
TRBD1 | TRBJ1-1 | TRBV11-2 | ASSLDRQGWTEAF
. | TRBJ1-4 | TRBV20-1 | SARFSDNEKLF
. | TRBJ2-1 | TRBV20-1 | SAIFGGINEQF
TRBD1 | TRBJ1-5 | TRBV5-1 | ASSPDRGDQPQH
TRBD1 | TRBJ2-7 | TRBV20-1 | SARDSDRWY
. | TRBJ2-3 | TRBV4-2 | ASSQDLRTDTQY
TRBD2 | TRBJ2-7 | TRBV27 | ASSPSVSLGLAGFFSHEQY